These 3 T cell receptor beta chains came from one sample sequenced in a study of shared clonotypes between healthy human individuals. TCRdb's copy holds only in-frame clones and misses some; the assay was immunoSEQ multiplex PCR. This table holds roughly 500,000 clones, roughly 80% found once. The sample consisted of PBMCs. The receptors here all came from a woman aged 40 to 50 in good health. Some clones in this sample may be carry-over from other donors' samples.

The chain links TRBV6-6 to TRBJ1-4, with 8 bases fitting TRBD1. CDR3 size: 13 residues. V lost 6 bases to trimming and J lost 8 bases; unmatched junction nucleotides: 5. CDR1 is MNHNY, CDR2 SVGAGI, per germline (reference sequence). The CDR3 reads CASRAGQGEKLFF. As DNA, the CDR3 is TGTGCCAGCAGAGCTGGACAGGGCGAAAAACTGTTTTTT.

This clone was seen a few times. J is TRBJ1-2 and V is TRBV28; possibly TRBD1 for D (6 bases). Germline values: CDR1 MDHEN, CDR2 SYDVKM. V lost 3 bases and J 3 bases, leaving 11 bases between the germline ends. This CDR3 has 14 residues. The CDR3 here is CASSFGGHYYGYTF. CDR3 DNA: TGTGCCAGCAGTTTTGGGGGGCACTACTATGGCTACACCTTC.

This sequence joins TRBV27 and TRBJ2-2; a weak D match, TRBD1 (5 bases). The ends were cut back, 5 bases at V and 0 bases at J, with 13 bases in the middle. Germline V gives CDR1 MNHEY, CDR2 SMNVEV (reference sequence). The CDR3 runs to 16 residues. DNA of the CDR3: TGTGCCAGCAGTACCCAGGGCAGTCCGAACACCGGGGAGCTGTTTTTT. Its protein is CASSTQGSPNTGELFF.